This T cell receptor (beta chain) stems from a study of cytomegalovirus exposure and HLA in healthy donors. Study-wide findings and caveats: Three CMV-associated chains were confirmed in vitro to be specific for CMV antigens.

V shed 0 bases and J shed 0 bases, with 10 bases lying between them. In germline, CDR1 is SGDLS, CDR2 YYNGEE. CDR3 length: 16 residues. About this clone: Its target is unknown.

Primers for the PCR totalled 60 Vbeta and 13 Jbeta. Only in-frame clones appear in the TCRdb table, and some are missing; sequencing was by immunoSEQ multiplex PCR. The profile shows around 230,000 clones, more than 75% of them singletons. The sample was PBMCs. This TCR derives from a man aged 40-49 years in good health and CMV-seropositive. V is TRBV9 and J is TRBJ2-1; TRBD2 is a possible D gene (5 bases). The CDR3 region has the DNA TGTGCCAGCAGCGTAGATCGGGGTAGCTCCTACAATGAGCAGTTCTTC. Translated: CASSVDRGSSYNEQFF.